A selection of T cell receptor beta chains follows, all from one sample in a study of OX40 agonist ivuxolimab in advanced cancers. The method was immunoSEQ multiplex PCR; TCRdb's version includes in-frame clones alone and lacks a portion of them. The sample records over 55,000 clones, roughly 84% being singletons. The specimen was CD4+ or CD8+ T cells sorted from blood, collected in a trial of the OX40 agonist ivuxolimab. The receptors derive from an adult with an advanced solid tumor such as melanoma, head and neck, liver or kidney cancer. Both conserved end residues are part of each CDR3. The order of the fields is J gene, clone size, D gene, V gene, CDR3 protein, CDR3 DNA. D genes are given only for firm matches. Expanded clones are given a class, and other clones once, few, many or no size at all.

>TRBJ1-4|-|TRBD1|TRBV7-2
CASSLDPGQGSEKLFF
TGTGCCAGCAGCTTGGACCCGGGACAGGGAAGTGAAAAACTGTTTTTT
>TRBJ1-5|-|TRBD1|TRBV27
CASSFVQGAGQPQHF
TGTGCCAGCAGTTTTGTACAGGGGGCTGGGCAGCCCCAGCATTTT
>TRBJ1-1|-|-|TRBV7-9
CASSWEQGPNTEAFF
TGTGCCAGCAGCTGGGAACAGGGCCCGAACACTGAAGCTTTCTTT
>TRBJ1-1|few|-|TRBV5-1
CASSSRSVQENTEAFF
TGCGCCAGCAGCTCCAGGTCAGTACAGGAGAACACTGAAGCTTTCTTT
>TRBJ2-7|-|-|TRBV6-5
CASRTQGSEQYF
TGTGCCAGTAGAACTCAGGGCTCCGAGCAGTACTTC
>TRBJ2-7|-|-|TRBV7-3
CASSSPDQGRYEQYF
TGTGCCAGCAGCTCGCCCGACCAGGGGAGGTACGAGCAGTACTTC
>TRBJ2-7|-|-|TRBV19
CASSRGGGHSYEQYF
TGTGCCAGTAGTAGGGGAGGCGGGCACTCCTACGAGCAGTACTTC
>TRBJ2-1|-|-|TRBV19
CASSGSYNEQFF
TGTGCCAGTAGTGGAAGTTACAATGAGCAGTTCTTC
>TRBJ1-4|-|TRBD1|TRBV15
CATSRTGGAGEKLFF
TGTGCCACCAGCAGGACAGGGGGCGCTGGGGAAAAACTGTTTTTT
>TRBJ2-5|-|-|TRBV18
CASSLNTAEQETQYF
TGTGCCAGCTCACTAAATACGGCAGAGCAAGAGACCCAGTACTTC
>TRBJ1-5|-|-|TRBV28
CASSSPDTDYSNQPQHF
TGTGCCAGCAGCTCTCCGGACACTGACTATAGCAATCAGCCCCAGCATTTT
>TRBJ1-1|-|-|TRBV28
CASSRTWVNTEAFF
TGTGCCAGCAGTCGGACTTGGGTGAACACTGAAGCTTTCTTT
>TRBJ1-1|-|TRBD1|TRBV7-8
CASSLGTGGKFEAFF
TGTGCCAGCAGCTTAGGCACAGGGGGAAAATTTGAAGCTTTCTTT
>TRBJ2-7|-|-|TRBV28
CASSLGPGSVYEQYF
TGTGCCAGCAGTTTGGGTCCGGGCTCGGTATACGAGCAGTACTTC
>TRBJ1-5|-|-|TRBV28
CASSSPQGGARPQHF
TGTGCCAGCAGTTCCCCTCAGGGAGGCGCGCGGCCCCAGCATTTT